Presented here are 13 T cell receptor beta chains from one specimen sequenced in a study of T cell changes during pregnancy in multiple sclerosis. Repertoires were generated with immunoSEQ multiplex PCR, while TCRdb's copy carries only in-frame clones and drops some. The sample contains about 40,000 clones, around nine tenths of which appear only once. The material was CD4+ T cells from peripheral blood mononuclear cells, obtained before pregnancy. The receptors here all came from a female donor with multiple sclerosis, enrolled in a pregnancy study.

Comments on this clone: A read error may account for a junction end that differs from germline. This sequence joins TRBV5-1 and TRBJ2-2; maybe TRBD2 (5 bases). The CDR3 loop spans 14 amino acids. Germline CDR1 and CDR2: SGHRS and YFSETQ. The CDR3 is CASRFGLYTGELFF. Here the CDR3 DNA reads TGTGCCAGCAGATTTGGACTCTACACCGGGGAGCTGTTTTTT. The entire variable domain, with the rest obtained from reference TRBV5-1 and TRBJ2-2, is as follows: KAGVTQTPRYLIKTRGQQVTLSCSPISGHRSVSWYQQTPGQGLQFLFEYFSETQRNKGNFPGRFSGRQFSNSRSEMNVSTLELGDSALYLCASRFGLYTGELFFGEGSRLTVL.

The V call is TRBV28, the J call TRBJ2-3; possible D gene TRBD2, 7 bases. The germline V gene has CDR1 MDHEN and CDR2 SYDVKM. The CDR3 runs 15 residues. Trimming shortened V by 3 bases and J by 3 bases, and 13 bases separated the two germline ends. The CDR3 is CASSLGGARTDTQYF. Here the CDR3 DNA reads TGTGCCAGCAGTTTGGGGGGGGCCAGAACAGATACGCAGTATTTT.

V usage is TRBV5-4 and J usage is TRBJ1-1; D unresolved. Trimming left V 0 bases short and J 1 base short, with 7 bases between. This CDR3 comprises 14 residues. Germline-derived CDR1 and CDR2 are SGHNT and YYREEE (reference sequence). The CDR3 nucleotides are TGTGCCAGCAGCTTGGATCCAGAGAACACTGAAGCTTTCTTT. Translation: CASSLDPENTEAFF.

The J gene is TRBJ2-3, the V gene TRBV2; a weak D match, TRBD2 (6 bases). V dropped 7 bases and J dropped 0 bases, with 17 bases sitting between them. CDR1 SNHLY and CDR2 FYNNEI come from the germline V gene. This CDR3 is 16 amino acids long. The CDR3 region has the DNA TGTGCCAGCAATATGGGACTCCGTTGGAGCACAGATACGCAGTATTTT. This gives the protein CASNMGLRWSTDTQYF.

A single count supports this clone. The rearrangement uses TRBV7-9 and TRBJ1-2; tentatively, D is TRBD1 (5 bases). Trimming took 10 bases from V and 8 from J, leaving 17 bases between them. The length of the CDR3 is 12 residues. Germline assignment: CDR1 SEHNR and CDR2 FQNEAQ (reference sequence). This CDR3 is CATGTGGRGYTF. The DNA of the CDR3 is TGTGCCACGGGGACGGGAGGCCGAGGCTACACCTTC.

This clone was found a few times. The J gene is TRBJ1-5, the V gene TRBV6-1, with a tentative D call TRBD1 (6 bases). The germline V gene encodes CDR1 MNHNS and CDR2 SASEGT. Trimming shortened V by 8 bases and J by 6 bases, and 20 bases separated the two germline ends. This CDR3 spans 15 amino acids. CDR3 loop: CASRSGEGEGQPQHF. Written as DNA, the CDR3 is TGTGCCAGCCGCTCGGGGGAGGGGGAGGGTCAGCCCCAGCATTTT.

This chain connects TRBV18 to TRBJ2-5, with D possibly matching TRBD2 (6 bases). Germline V gene lookup returns CDR1 KGHSH and CDR2 LQKENI. The CDR3 is 15 residues long. The V gene lost 0 bases and the J gene lost 2 bases, with 10 bases spanning the gap. In DNA form, the CDR3 reads TGTGCCAGCTCACCACCTCCGGGGACTCAAGAGACCCAGTACTTC. It translates to CASSPPPGTQETQYF. The variable domain in full, with the rest retrieved from reference TRBV18 and TRBJ2-5, is NAGVMQNPRHLVRRRGQEARLRCSPMKGHSHVYWYRQLPEEGLKFMVYLQKENIIDESGMPKERFSAEFPKEGPSILRIQQVVRGDSAAYFCASSPPPGTQETQYFGPGTRLLVL.

This clone appeared a single time. V gene TRBV4-2 combines with J gene TRBJ2-1; D might be TRBD2 (5 bases). The germline gives CDR1 LGHNA, CDR2 YNFKEQ. V was cut by 5 bases and J by 5 bases, with 16 bases left in between. CDR3 length: 15 amino acids. CDR3 sequence reads: CASSFLAGQDNEQFF. CDR3 nucleotide sequence: TGTGCCAGCAGCTTTCTCGCGGGCCAGGACAATGAGCAGTTCTTC.

The V gene is TRBV19, the J gene TRBJ1-1; weak D call: TRBD1 (5 bases). Trimming cost V 9 bases and J 3 bases, with 11 bases left between them. The CDR3 length is 12 residues. The V gene's germline CDR1 is LNHDA and CDR2 SQIVND (reference sequence). The CDR3 coding sequence is TGTGCCAGCCTGGGGCGGTACACTGAAGCTTTCTTT. This codes for CASLGRYTEAFF.

The gene calls are TRBV7-3 and TRBJ1-2; unclear D gene. The V gene's germline CDR1 is SGHTA and CDR2 FQGTGA. This CDR3 is 14 amino acids long. Trimming took 5 bases from V and 2 from J, leaving 12 bases between them. The CDR3 nucleotides read TGTGCCAGCAGCGTTTCGAGAGAGAACTATGGCTACACCTTC. Its translation: CASSVSRENYGYTF.

This chain connects TRBV5-1 to TRBJ2-5; D might be TRBD1 (5 bases). V was trimmed by 3 bases and J by 4 bases, leaving 10 bases between them. The CDR3 length is 13 residues. Germline V gene data show CDR1 as SGHRS and CDR2 as YFSETQ. The CDR3 nucleotides are TGCGCCAGCAGCTGGGTGGGGCGAGAGACCCAGTACTTC. Amino acid sequence: CASSWVGRETQYF.

This chain links TRBV5-1 with TRBJ2-7; 8 positions agree with TRBD2. The CDR3 is made up of 16 amino acids. Per germline, CDR1 SGHRS and CDR2 YFSETQ. V was clipped by 2 bases and J by 0 bases; unmatched bases: 7. The CDR3 DNA follows: TGCGCCAGCAGCTTCGCGGGGGGAACCAGCTCCTACGAGCAGTACTTC. Its protein is CASSFAGGTSSYEQYF.

The V gene is TRBV30, the J gene TRBJ1-5; maybe TRBD1 (5 bases). Germline V gives CDR1 GTSNPN, CDR2 SVGIG (reference sequence). The CDR3 is made up of 13 amino acids. V was shortened by 1 base and J by 5 bases, with 9 bases between the two germline ends. CDR3 sequence: CAWSAQGDQPQHF. The CDR3 DNA reads TGTGCCTGGAGTGCGCAGGGTGATCAGCCCCAGCATTTT. The full variable domain, completed using reference TRBV30 and TRBJ1-5, is SQTIHQWPATLVQPVGSPLSLECTVEGTSNPNLYWYRQAAGRGLQLLFYSVGIGQISSEVPQNLSASRPQDRQFILSSKKLLLSDSGFYLCAWSAQGDQPQHFGDGTRLSIL.